This T cell receptor (beta chain) was found in a study of OX40 agonist ivuxolimab in advanced cancers. Trimming took off 10 bases at V and 5 bases at J, with 17 bases between the two ends. This CDR3 contains 13 residues. Germline V gene data show CDR1 as MDHEN and CDR2 as SYDVKM. Clones were sequenced by immunoSEQ multiplex PCR, and TCRdb holds only the in-frame ones, with some missing. Of tens of thousands of clones listed, 75% to 90% are singletons. The chain is built from TRBV28 and TRBJ1-1; no clear D gene. The receptor was derived from an adult with an advanced solid tumor such as melanoma, head and neck, liver or kidney cancer. The input for sequencing was CD4+ or CD8+ T cells sorted from blood, taken in a trial of the OX40 agonist ivuxolimab. CDR3 sequence: CATQSRVGTEAFF. The CDR3 DNA sequence: TGTGCCACCCAGAGTCGGGTCGGAACTGAAGCTTTCTTT.